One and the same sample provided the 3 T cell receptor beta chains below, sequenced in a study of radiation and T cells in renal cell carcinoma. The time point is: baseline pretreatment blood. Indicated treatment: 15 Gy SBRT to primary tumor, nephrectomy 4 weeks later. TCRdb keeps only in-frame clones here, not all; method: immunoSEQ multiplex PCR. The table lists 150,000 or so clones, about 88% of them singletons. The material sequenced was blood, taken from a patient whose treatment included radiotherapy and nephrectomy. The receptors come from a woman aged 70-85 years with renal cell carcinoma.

The CDR3 loop is CASSLGRTSTDTQYF. DNA of the CDR3: TGTGCCAGCAGCTTAGGCAGGACTAGCACAGATACGCAGTATTTT. V and J are TRBV7-3 and TRBJ2-3; perhaps TRBD2 as D (5 bases). Germline CDR1 and CDR2: SGHTA and FQGTGA. This CDR3 region has 15 residues. V was cut by 2 bases and J by 0 bases, with 9 bases left in between. Full variable domain (remainder filled in from reference TRBV7-3 and TRBJ2-3): GAGVSQTPSNKVTEKGKYVELRCDPISGHTALYWYRQSLGQGPEFLIYFQGTGAADDSGLPNDRFFAVRPEGSVSTLKIQRTERGDSAVYLCASSLGRTSTDTQYFGPGTRLTVL.

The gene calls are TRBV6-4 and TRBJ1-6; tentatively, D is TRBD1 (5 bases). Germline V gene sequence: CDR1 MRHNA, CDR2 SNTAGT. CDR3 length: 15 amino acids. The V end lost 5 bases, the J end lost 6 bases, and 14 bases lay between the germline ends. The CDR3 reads CASSPGLVGNSPLHF. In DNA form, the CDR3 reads TGTGCCAGCAGTCCGGGGCTCGTCGGTAATTCACCCCTCCACTTT.

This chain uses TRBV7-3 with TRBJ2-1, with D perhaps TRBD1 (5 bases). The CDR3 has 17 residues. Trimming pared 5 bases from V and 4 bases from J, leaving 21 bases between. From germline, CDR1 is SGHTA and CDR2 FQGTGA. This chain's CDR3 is CASSPVARQTLYNEQFF. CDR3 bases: TGTGCCAGCAGCCCTGTGGCTAGACAGACCTTATACAATGAGCAGTTCTTC.